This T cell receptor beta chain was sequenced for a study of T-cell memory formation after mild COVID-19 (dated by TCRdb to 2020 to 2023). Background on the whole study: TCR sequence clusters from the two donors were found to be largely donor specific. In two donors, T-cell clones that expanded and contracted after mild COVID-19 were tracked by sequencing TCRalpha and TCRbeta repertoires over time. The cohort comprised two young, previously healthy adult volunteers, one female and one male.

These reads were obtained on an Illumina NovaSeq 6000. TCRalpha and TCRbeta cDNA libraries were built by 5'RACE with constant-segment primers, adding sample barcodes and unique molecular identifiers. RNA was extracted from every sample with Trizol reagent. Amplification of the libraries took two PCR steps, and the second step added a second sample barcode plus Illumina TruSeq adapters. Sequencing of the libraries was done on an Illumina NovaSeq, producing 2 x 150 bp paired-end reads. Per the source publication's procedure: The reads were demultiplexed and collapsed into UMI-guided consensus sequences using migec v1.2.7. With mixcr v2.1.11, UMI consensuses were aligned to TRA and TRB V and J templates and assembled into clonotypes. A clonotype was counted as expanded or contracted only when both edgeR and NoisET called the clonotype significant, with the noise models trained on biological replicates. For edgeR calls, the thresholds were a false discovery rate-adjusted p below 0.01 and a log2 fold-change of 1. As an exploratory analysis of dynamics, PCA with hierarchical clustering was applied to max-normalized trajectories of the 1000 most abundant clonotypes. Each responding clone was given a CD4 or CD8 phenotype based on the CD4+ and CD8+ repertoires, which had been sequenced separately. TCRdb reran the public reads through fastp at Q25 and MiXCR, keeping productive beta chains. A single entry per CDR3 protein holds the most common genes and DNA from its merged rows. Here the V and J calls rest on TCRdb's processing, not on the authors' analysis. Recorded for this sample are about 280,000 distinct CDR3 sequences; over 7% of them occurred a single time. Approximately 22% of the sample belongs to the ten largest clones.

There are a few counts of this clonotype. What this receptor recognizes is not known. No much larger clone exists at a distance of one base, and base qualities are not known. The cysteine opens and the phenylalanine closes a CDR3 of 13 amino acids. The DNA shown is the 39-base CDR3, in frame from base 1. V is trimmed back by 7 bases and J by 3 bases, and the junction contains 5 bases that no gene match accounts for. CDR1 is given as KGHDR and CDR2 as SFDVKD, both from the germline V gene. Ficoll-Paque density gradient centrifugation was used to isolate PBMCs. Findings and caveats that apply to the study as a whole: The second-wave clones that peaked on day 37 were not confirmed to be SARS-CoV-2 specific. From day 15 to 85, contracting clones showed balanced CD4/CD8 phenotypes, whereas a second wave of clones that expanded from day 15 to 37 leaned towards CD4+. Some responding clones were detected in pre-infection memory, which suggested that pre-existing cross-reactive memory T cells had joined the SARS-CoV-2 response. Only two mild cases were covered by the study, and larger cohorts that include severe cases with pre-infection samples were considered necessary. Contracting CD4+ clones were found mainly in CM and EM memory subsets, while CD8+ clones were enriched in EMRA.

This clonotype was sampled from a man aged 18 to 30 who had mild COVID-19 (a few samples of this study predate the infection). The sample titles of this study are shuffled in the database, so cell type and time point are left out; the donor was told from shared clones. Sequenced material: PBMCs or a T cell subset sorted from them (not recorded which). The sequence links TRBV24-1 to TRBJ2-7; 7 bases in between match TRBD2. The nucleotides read TGTGCCACCAGCTCCTCGGGAGGCTACGAGCAGTACTTC. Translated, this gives CATSSSGGYEQYF.